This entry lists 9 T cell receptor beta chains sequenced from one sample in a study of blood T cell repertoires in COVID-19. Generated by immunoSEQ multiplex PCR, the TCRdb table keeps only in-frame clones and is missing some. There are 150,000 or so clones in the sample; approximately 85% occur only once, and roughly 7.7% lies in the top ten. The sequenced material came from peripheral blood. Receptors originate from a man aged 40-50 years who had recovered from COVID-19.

The CDR3 sequence is CASSLIREGNTGELFF. The CDR3 coding sequence is TGTGCCAGCAGCTTAATACGGGAGGGCAACACCGGGGAGCTGTTTTTT. This sequence joins TRBV11-2 and TRBJ2-2; the match to TRBD2 covers 8 bases. Germline-derived CDR1 and CDR2 are SGHAT and FQNNGV. The CDR3 is 16 amino acids. The trim removed 2 bases at V and 2 bases at J, leaving 4 bases unmatched.

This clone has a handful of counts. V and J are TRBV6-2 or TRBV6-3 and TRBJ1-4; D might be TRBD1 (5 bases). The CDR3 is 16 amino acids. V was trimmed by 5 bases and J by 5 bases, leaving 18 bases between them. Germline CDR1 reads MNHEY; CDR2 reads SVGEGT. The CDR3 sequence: CASSHPIGGMNEKLFF. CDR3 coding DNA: TGTGCCAGCAGTCACCCTATCGGGGGGATGAATGAAAAACTGTTTTTT.

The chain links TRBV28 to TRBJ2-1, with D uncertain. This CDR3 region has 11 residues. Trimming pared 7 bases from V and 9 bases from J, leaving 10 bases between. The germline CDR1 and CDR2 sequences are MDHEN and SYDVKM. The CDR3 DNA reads TGTGCCAGCAACGAGAGAGGTGAGCAGTTCTTC. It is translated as CASNERGEQFF.

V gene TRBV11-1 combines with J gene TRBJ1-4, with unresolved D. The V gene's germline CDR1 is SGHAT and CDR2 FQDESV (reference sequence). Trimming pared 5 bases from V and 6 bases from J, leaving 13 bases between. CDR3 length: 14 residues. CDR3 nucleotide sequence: TGTGCCAGCAGCCCAGACTTCACCTATGAAAAACTGTTTTTT. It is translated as CASSPDFTYEKLFF.

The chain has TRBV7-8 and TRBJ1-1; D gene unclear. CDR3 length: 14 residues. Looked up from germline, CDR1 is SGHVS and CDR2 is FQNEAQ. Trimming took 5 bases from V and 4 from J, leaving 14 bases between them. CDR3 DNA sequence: TGTGCCAGCAGCGCCCACACAGTACCCACTGAAGCTTTCTTT. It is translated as CASSAHTVPTEAFF.

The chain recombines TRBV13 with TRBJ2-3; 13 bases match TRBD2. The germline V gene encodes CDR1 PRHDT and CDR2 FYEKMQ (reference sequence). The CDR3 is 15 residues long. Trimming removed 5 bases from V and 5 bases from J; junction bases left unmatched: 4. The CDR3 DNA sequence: TGTGCCAGCAGCGGGACTAGCGGGATTATAGATACGCAGTATTTT. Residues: CASSGTSGIIDTQYF.

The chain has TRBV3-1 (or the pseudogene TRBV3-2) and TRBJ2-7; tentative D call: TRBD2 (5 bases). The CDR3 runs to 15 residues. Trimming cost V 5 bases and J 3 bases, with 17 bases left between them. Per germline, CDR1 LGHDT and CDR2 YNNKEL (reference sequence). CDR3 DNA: TGTGCCAGCAGCTACCCCCGGGGTAATCACTACGAGCAGTACTTC. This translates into CASSYPRGNHYEQYF.

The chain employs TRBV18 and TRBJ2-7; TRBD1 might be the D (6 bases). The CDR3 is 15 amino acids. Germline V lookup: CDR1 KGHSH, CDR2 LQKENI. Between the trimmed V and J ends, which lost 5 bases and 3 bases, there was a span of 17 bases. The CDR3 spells CASSRPQGTGYEQYF. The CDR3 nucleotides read TGTGCCAGCTCAAGACCACAGGGAACCGGCTACGAGCAGTACTTC.

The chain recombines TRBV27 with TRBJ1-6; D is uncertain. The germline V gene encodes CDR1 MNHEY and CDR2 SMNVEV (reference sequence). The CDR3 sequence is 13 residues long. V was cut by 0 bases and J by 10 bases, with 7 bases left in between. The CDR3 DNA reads TGTGCCAGCAGTTTATCTGGCAGGTCACCCCTCCACTTT. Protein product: CASSLSGRSPLHF.